The T cell receptor (beta chain) described here comes from a study of blood T cell repertoires in COVID-19. TCRdb's copy holds only in-frame clones and misses some; the assay was immunoSEQ multiplex PCR. The sample yields over 120,000 clones, 65% to 90% seen once. This clone was found once. V gave up 0 bases and J gave up 7 bases; unmatched junction bases: 7. The germline V gene has CDR1 MGHRA and CDR2 YSYEKL. The CDR3 is made up of 16 amino acids. The chain combines TRBV4-1 with TRBJ2-3; 10 bases fit TRBD2. The sample was peripheral blood. The clonotype comes from a human donor in a cohort sampled during active COVID-19. This CDR3 is CASSQEVTSGTYTQYF. The CDR3 bases are TGCGCCAGCAGCCAAGAGGTAACTAGCGGGACCTATACGCAGTATTTT.